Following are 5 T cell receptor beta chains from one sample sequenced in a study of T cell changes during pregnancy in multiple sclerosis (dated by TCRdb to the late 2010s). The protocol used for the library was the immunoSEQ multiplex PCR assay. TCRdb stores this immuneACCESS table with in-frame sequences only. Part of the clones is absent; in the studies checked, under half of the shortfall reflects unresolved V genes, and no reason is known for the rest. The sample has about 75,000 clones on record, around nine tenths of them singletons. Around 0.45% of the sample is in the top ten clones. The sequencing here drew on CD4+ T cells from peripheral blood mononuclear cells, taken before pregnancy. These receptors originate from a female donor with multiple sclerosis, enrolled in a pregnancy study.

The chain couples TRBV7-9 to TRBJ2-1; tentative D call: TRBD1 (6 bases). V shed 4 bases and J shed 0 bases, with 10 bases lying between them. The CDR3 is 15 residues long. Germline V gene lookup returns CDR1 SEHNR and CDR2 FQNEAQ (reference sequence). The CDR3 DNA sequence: TGTGCCAGCAGCTCCGGACAGAGCTCCTACAATGAGCAGTTCTTC. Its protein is CASSSGQSSYNEQFF.

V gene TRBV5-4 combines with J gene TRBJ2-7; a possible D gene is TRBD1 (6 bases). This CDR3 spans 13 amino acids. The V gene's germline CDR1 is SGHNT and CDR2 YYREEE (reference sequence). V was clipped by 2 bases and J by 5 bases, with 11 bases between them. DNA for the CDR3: TGTGCCAGCAGCTTTAACAGGGAGAACGAGCAGTACTTC. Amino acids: CASSFNRENEQYF.

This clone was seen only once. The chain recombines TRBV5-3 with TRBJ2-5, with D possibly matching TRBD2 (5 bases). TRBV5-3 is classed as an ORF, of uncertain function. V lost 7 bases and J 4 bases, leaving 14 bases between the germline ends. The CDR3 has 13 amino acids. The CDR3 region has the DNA TGTGCCAGATTAAAAGGTGGAGGAGAGACCCAGTACTTC. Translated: CARLKGGGETQYF.

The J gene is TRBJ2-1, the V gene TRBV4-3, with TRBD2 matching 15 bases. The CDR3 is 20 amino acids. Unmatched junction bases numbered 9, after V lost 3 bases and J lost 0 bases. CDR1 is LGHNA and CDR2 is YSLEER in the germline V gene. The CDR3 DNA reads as TGCGCCAGCAGCCAGGGACTAGCGGGGGGAACTCTGAGCTCCTACAATGAGCAGTTCTTC. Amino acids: CASSQGLAGGTLSSYNEQFF.

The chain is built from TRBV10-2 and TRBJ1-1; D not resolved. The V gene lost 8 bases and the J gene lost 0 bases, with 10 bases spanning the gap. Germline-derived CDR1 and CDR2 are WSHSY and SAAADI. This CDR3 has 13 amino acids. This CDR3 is CASGGRLNTEAFF. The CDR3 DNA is TGCGCCAGCGGAGGACGGTTGAACACTGAAGCTTTCTTT.